This T cell receptor beta chain was observed in a study of control samples from healthy donors and cancer patients. Profiled with immunoSEQ multiplex PCR; TCRdb holds only in-frame clones, not every one. The repertoire has about 86,000 clones, 80% to 95% of them found once; the top ten carry approximately 1.5%. The source material was blood. The receptor comes from a young woman in good health.

The CDR3 here is CASSLSLNTEAFF. CDR3 DNA: TGTGCCAGCAGTTTATCTTTGAACACTGAAGCTTTCTTT. V gene TRBV27 combines with J gene TRBJ1-1; D unresolved. This CDR3 comprises 13 residues. V was pared by 0 bases and J by 0 bases, with 2 bases between. Germline V lookup: CDR1 MNHEY, CDR2 SMNVEV (reference sequence).